This entry lists 2 T cell receptor beta chains sequenced from one sample in a study of CDR3 diversity in severe acne. One entry per CDR3 protein results from TCRdb running MiXCR on the PCR reads. Seen here are approximately 77,000 distinct CDR3 sequences, 45% to 55% observed once, and the top ten hold around a tenth. The sequenced sample consisted of blood. Receptors originate from a male donor with severe acne vulgaris.

This clonotype was detected only a few times. The V call is TRBV24-1, the J call TRBJ2-7; the match to TRBD1 covers 8 bases. The CDR3 extends over 14 amino acids. The V gene's germline CDR1 is KGHDR and CDR2 SFDVKD. With 3 bases clipped from V and 7 bases from J, the junction kept 7 bases outside the gene matches. CDR3 protein: CATSDGQGAGEQYF. CDR3 DNA: TGTGCCACCAGTGATGGGCAGGGGGCAGGAGAGCAGTACTTC.

The CDR3 loop is CASSYNRDTGELFF. The DNA of the CDR3 is TGTGCCAGCAGCTACAACAGAGACACCGGGGAGCTGTTTTTT. The gene calls are TRBV7-3 and TRBJ2-2, with D unclear. V dropped 4 bases and J dropped 3 bases, with 9 bases sitting between them. The CDR3 is 14 residues long. The germline CDR1 and CDR2 sequences are SGHTA and FQGTGA.